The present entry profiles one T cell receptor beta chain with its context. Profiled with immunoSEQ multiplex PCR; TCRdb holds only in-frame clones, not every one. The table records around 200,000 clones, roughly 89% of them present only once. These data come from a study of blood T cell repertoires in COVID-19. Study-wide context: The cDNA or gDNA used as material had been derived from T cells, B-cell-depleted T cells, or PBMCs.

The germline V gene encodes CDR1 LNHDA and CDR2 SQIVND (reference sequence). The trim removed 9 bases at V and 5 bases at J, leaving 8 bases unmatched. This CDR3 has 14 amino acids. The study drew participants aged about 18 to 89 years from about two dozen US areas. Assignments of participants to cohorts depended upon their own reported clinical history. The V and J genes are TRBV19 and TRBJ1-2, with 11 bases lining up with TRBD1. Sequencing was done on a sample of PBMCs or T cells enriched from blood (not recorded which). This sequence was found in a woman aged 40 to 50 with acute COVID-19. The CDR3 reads CASIRTGGGYGYTF. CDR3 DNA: TGTGCCAGCATAAGGACAGGGGGCGGGTATGGCTACACCTTC.